These T cell receptor beta chains were read from a single sample in a study of T cells in severe cutaneous drug reactions. After re-calling the multiplex PCR reads, TCRdb lists one entry per CDR3 protein, DNA absent. This table holds 6,500 to 7,500 distinct CDR3 sequences. Sequences were obtained from cells from a skin blister. These receptors were obtained from a human donor with toxic epidermal necrolysis, a severe cutaneous drug reaction. Both conserved end residues are part of each CDR3. Size tells how often a clone was seen (once, few, many) or the class of an expanded clone, and some rows leave it out.

J gene | clone size | V gene | CDR3 protein
TRBJ2-5 | large | TRBV28 | CASSPDQETQYF
TRBJ2-3 | NA | TRBV19 | CASSNYPATQYF
TRBJ2-1 | NA | TRBV20-1 | CSASRGEAGNEQFF
TRBJ1-1 | NA | TRBV20-1 | CSASSPGQGVTEAFF
TRBJ2-5 | NA | TRBV28 | CASSLSAGRQETQYF
TRBJ1-4 | NA | TRBV7-9 | CASSLGGARKEKLFF
TRBJ2-7 | medium-sized | TRBV27 | CASSSSYEQYF
TRBJ1-2 | NA | TRBV13 | CASSPAGQSNYGYTF
TRBJ2-7 | large | TRBV2 | CATPPESSGGYEQYF
TRBJ2-1 | medium-sized | TRBV6-2/TRBV6-3 | CASSRGLAGAEQFF
TRBJ2-1 | NA | TRBV12-3/TRBV12-4 | CASSSGLGFSQEQFF
TRBJ1-6 | NA | TRBV28 | CATVGQRDSPLHF
TRBJ2-2 | NA | TRBV12-3/TRBV12-4 | CASSSGLARGGELFF
TRBJ2-3 | NA | TRBV20-1 | CSAREYGASLSHTDTQYF
TRBJ1-6 | NA | TRBV20-1 | CSARHQIGNSPLHF
TRBJ2-1 | NA | TRBV9 | CASSAPGTGNEQFF
TRBJ1-2 | medium-sized | TRBV2 | CASIGQGARANYGYTF
TRBJ1-4 | large | TRBV10-2 | CASSEGDNQLFF
TRBJ2-1 | NA | TRBV20-1 | CSATRSHGTSYNEQFF
TRBJ2-1 | NA | TRBV15 | CATSGSTDEQFF
TRBJ2-1 | NA | TRBV28 | CASSFILLDSYDEQFF
TRBJ2-2 | medium-sized | TRBV6-2/TRBV6-3 | CASTTTGELFF
TRBJ2-1 | NA | TRBV20-1 | CSAKGVSVSYNEQFF
TRBJ2-1 | NA | TRBV7-2 | CASSLTARGSNGEQFF
TRBJ2-7 | NA | TRBV28 | CASSFSPPDEQYF
TRBJ2-7 | medium-sized | TRBV5-4 | CASSAPGQGVWEQYF
TRBJ2-7 | medium-sized | TRBV9 | CASSVVPGSYEQYF
TRBJ2-7 | NA | TRBV27 | CASFGTGGTFGFYEQYF
TRBJ1-5 | NA | TRBV19 | CASSRKDSNQPQHF
TRBJ2-3 | NA | TRBV12-3/TRBV12-4 | CASSWGQRSTDTQYF
TRBJ2-7 | NA | TRBV27 | CASSLSAGGSEQYF
TRBJ2-5 | NA | TRBV28 | CASSLDLSEGTQYF
TRBJ2-7 | NA | TRBV13 | CASSAGRNEQYF
TRBJ1-1 | NA | TRBV6-2/TRBV6-3 | CASTGTGNTEAFF
TRBJ2-2 | NA | TRBV28 | CASVWRNTGELFF
TRBJ1-6 | NA | TRBV27 | CASALTGSPLHF
TRBJ2-7 | medium-sized | TRBV5-6 | CASSLGGIGAYEQYF
TRBJ2-3 | NA | TRBV29-1 | CSVYGIDTQYF
TRBJ1-1 | NA | TRBV9 | CASSGGRNTEAFF
TRBJ2-1 | NA | TRBV27 | CASFSGYGGHNEQFF
TRBJ1-1 | NA | TRBV6-2/TRBV6-3 | CASSYRGNTEAFF
TRBJ1-2 | NA | TRBV11-2 | CASSSGGGYTF
TRBJ2-5 | NA | TRBV27 | CASIQGETQYF
TRBJ2-5 | large | TRBV2 | CASSQPRDRESETQYF
TRBJ2-1 | NA | TRBV10-3 | CAISAPLAGNEQFF
TRBJ2-7 | NA | TRBV7-2 | CASSFEQEQYF
TRBJ2-1 | NA | TRBV27 | CASMDYLNEQFF
TRBJ2-7 | NA | TRBV28 | CASSPGLYEQYF
TRBJ2-7 | medium-sized | TRBV13 | CASSSQGVRPYEQYF
TRBJ2-1 | NA | TRBV4-1 | CASSQAGSGNEQFF
TRBJ1-5 | NA | TRBV28 | CASSLRRQGPNQPQHF